Each of the 12 T cell receptor beta chains below was sequenced from the same sample in a study of T cell responses to AZD1222 COVID-19 vaccine. Profiling relied on immunoSEQ multiplex PCR, and the TCRdb table lists in-frame clones only, not all of them. There are some 130,000 clones in the sample; approximately 93% occur only once, and about 3% lies in the top ten. Sequencing used peripheral blood, obtained on day 0 of AZD1222 vaccination. The receptors stem from an adult in good health.

The chain uses TRBV7-2 and TRBJ2-5; D gene ambiguous. Per germline, CDR1 SGHTA and CDR2 FQGNSA. The CDR3 sequence is 15 residues long. Deletions cut 5 bases from V and 1 base from J, with 14 bases between. The CDR3 spells CASSPLEAIQETQYF. CDR3 DNA: TGTGCCAGCAGCCCCCTCGAGGCGATCCAAGAGACCCAGTACTTC.

The chain links TRBV2 to TRBJ1-4, with D hard to call. Deletions cut 2 bases from V and 4 bases from J, with 8 bases between. The CDR3 extends over 14 amino acids. From germline, CDR1 is SNHLY and CDR2 FYNNEI. For the CDR3, the DNA is TGTGCCAGCAGTGAAAGGAGTGATAATGAAAAACTGTTTTTT. Amino acids: CASSERSDNEKLFF.

The chain has TRBV6-5 and TRBJ2-3; D is perhaps TRBD1 (8 bases). The CDR3 spans 14 residues. The germline V and J ends were trimmed by 10 bases and 2 bases, with 16 bases remaining between them. The germline gives CDR1 MNHEY, CDR2 SVGAGI. CDR3 protein: CATHTGGATDTQYF. The CDR3 nucleotides are TGTGCCACCCATACAGGGGGGGCCACAGATACGCAGTATTTT.

Points on this clone: Mismatch with germline at one junction end may stem from a read error. The genes are TRBV19 and TRBJ1-4; 8 nucleotides agree with TRBD1. Germline V gene lookup returns CDR1 LNHDA and CDR2 SQIVND (reference sequence). The CDR3 loop spans 14 amino acids. Written as DNA, the CDR3 is TGTGCCAGTAGTATCCAGGGGGCTAACGAAAAACTGTTTTTT. It translates to CASSIQGANEKLFF. The full variable domain, with the rest looked up from reference TRBV19 and TRBJ1-4, is DGGITQSPKYLFRKEGQNVTLSCEQNLNHDAMYWYRQDPGQGLRLIYYSQIVNDFQKGDIAEGYSVSREKKESFPLTVTSAQKNPTAFYLCASSIQGANEKLFFGSGTQLSVL.

The genes are TRBV5-1 and TRBJ1-1; maybe TRBD1 (5 bases). Germline V lookup: CDR1 SGHRS, CDR2 YFSETQ. Trimming cost V 4 bases and J 7 bases, with 23 bases left between them. The CDR3 is made up of 16 amino acids. The CDR3, as DNA: TGCGCCAGCAGCCCTGGACAAGGGAAAATCCACTTTGAAGCTTTCTTT. Translated: CASSPGQGKIHFEAFF.

J is TRBJ1-1 and V is TRBV28; D ambiguous. CDR3 length: 14 amino acids. CDR1 and CDR2 from the germline V gene are MDHEN and SYDVKM. Trimming shortened V by 7 bases and J by 0 bases, and 12 bases separated the two germline ends. The CDR3 sequence is CASTARSLNTEAFF. Written as DNA, the CDR3 is TGTGCCAGCACCGCCAGGTCTCTGAACACTGAAGCTTTCTTT.

In the case of this clone: One junction end does not reproduce the germline sequence, and a read error may be involved. V is TRBV3-1 (or the pseudogene TRBV3-2) and J is TRBJ1-3; no firm D call. Germline V gene data show CDR1 as LGHDT and CDR2 as YNNKEL (reference sequence). The CDR3 covers 12 residues. The CDR3 nucleotides are TGTGCCAGCAGCCAAGGTGCGGCAGGTCAGCAGTTT. Translated: CASSQGAAGQQF.

CDR3 amino acids: CASSPGTSGRAGVNEQYF. The CDR3 region has the DNA TGCGCCAGCAGCCCAGGGACTAGCGGGAGGGCCGGTGTGAACGAGCAGTACTTC. The chain employs TRBV5-1 and TRBJ2-7, with TRBD2 matching over 16 bases. Germline V gene data show CDR1 as SGHRS and CDR2 as YFSETQ. The CDR3 contains 18 residues. With 4 bases clipped from V and 5 bases from J, the junction kept 12 bases outside the gene matches. Combining the CDR3 with reference TRBV5-1 and TRBJ2-7 gives the whole variable domain KAGVTQTPRYLIKTRGQQVTLSCSPISGHRSVSWYQQTPGQGLQFLFEYFSETQRNKGNFPGRFSGRQFSNSRSEMNVSTLELGDSALYLCASSPGTSGRAGVNEQYFGPGTRLTVT.

The chain combines TRBV13 with TRBJ2-2, with D uncertain. The CDR3 has 15 amino acids. CDR1 and CDR2 from the germline V gene are PRHDT and FYEKMQ (reference sequence). V was clipped by 4 bases and J by 2 bases, with 11 bases between them. CDR3 DNA: TGTGCCAGCAGCTACGGACGTTCTAACACCGGGGAGCTGTTTTTT. It encodes CASSYGRSNTGELFF.

The chain carries TRBV6-5 and TRBJ2-5; D unresolved. There are 12 residues in the CDR3. Trimming took off 7 bases at V and 5 bases at J, with 11 bases between the two ends. The germline gives CDR1 MNHEY, CDR2 SVGAGI. CDR3 sequence reads: CASTVGWETQYF. The CDR3 nucleotides are TGTGCCAGCACGGTGGGGTGGGAGACCCAGTACTTC.

V gene TRBV4-3 combines with J gene TRBJ2-1, with D possibly being TRBD2 (6 bases). The CDR3 loop spans 17 amino acids. V was trimmed by 2 bases and J by 0 bases, leaving 14 bases between them. Germline V gene sequence: CDR1 LGHNA, CDR2 YSLEER. The CDR3: CASSQNRAGTSYNEQFF. CDR3 nucleotide sequence: TGCGCCAGCAGCCAAAATAGGGCGGGAACCTCCTACAATGAGCAGTTCTTC.

This rearrangement joins TRBV11-2 to TRBJ2-1, with D unresolved. This CDR3 contains 15 residues. CDR1 SGHAT and CDR2 FQNNGV come from the germline V gene. The ends were cut back, 5 bases at V and 7 bases at J, with 18 bases in the middle. The CDR3 reads CASSPRSGMGNEQFF. The DNA for the CDR3 is TGTGCCAGCAGCCCGAGGAGTGGGATGGGTAATGAGCAGTTCTTC. Based on the CDR3 plus reference TRBV11-2 and TRBJ2-1, the full variable domain is EAGVAQSPRYKIIEKRQSVAFWCNPISGHATLYWYQQILGQGPKLLIQFQNNGVVDDSQLPKDRFSAERLKGVDSTLKIQPAKLEDSAVYLCASSPRSGMGNEQFFGPGTRLTVL.